This paragraph reports one T cell receptor (beta chain). This clonotype was counted only a few times. The target of this receptor is not known. The input lacks base qualities; no much larger clone sits a single base away. This entry comes from a study of T-cell reconstitution after alpha-beta-depleted transplantation in children listed by TCRdb under 2016. The study in broad terms: T-cell immune reconstitution after TCRalphabeta/CD19-depleted allogeneic hematopoietic cell transplantation in children was quantitatively tracked in the study by means of TCR repertoire profiling.

The library was prepared using PCR. Sequencing was performed on an Illumina HiSeq 2500. TCR libraries were prepared with molecular barcoding, using unique molecular identifiers to normalize TCRbeta repertoire quantification. The raw public data were reprocessed by TCRdb itself: fastp quality trimming at Q25, MiXCR clonotype calling, in-frame beta chains only. Every distinct CDR3 protein forms one entry, paired with its most common genes and DNA. Here the sample has 130,000 to 150,000 distinct CDR3 sequences; 7.5% to 9% occur a single time. Clones ranked in the top ten supply 15% to 20% of the sample. The germline V gene (reference sequence) gives CDR1 as DFQATT and CDR2 as SNEGSKA. The CDR3 contains 16 residues, cysteine and phenylalanine counted. Kept here is only the CDR3 DNA, which spans 48 bases and is read in frame from base 1. V trim: 6 bases; J trim: 3 bases; unmatched bases: 6. The paper's findings and limits, for the study overall: The frequencies of hyperexpanded clones fell over the following months, and after one year, T-cell counts and TCRbeta diversity were mostly attributed to newly produced T cells. The apparently early recovery of alphabetaT-cell counts about two months after transplant reportedly depended on only several hundred rapidly expanded clones that came from non-depleted graft cells. In some patients, high TCRbeta diversity at day 60 was attributed to recipient T cells and intrathymic progenitors that had survived conditioning.

The sample's treatment or condition label, decoded: allogeneic hematopoietic cell transplantation with graft depleted of TCRalphabeta T cells and CD19 B cells. The children who served as transplant recipients had been given grafts of TCRalphabeta/CD19-depleted allogeneic hematopoietic cells. This clonotype originated in a female patient between 2 and 15 years old who had a stem cell transplant for congenital amegakaryocytic thrombocytopenia, so the T cells may come from the graft donor. The sample consisted of PBMCs, mostly from graft donor cells, taken 180 days after TCRalphabeta/CD19-depleted stem cell transplant. The rearranged chain carries TRBV20-1 and TRBJ2-1; TRBD2 lines up with 15 middle nucleotides. The DNA reads as follows: TGCAGTGCCCGGACTAGCGGGGGGGCCGACTACAATGAGCAGTTCTTC. Its amino acids are CSARTSGGADYNEQFF.